This TCR beta chain was recovered during a study of blood T cell repertoires in COVID-19. This table comes from immunoSEQ multiplex PCR, and its TCRdb copy is limited to in-frame clones, with some not included. The sample consists of 200,000 to 300,000 clones, 75% to 90% of them appearing once. Sequenced input: peripheral blood. The receptor's source is a man aged 30 to 45 with active or convalescent COVID-19.

The CDR3 nucleotides are TGTGCCAGCAGTTACTCGTCGGGACAGGGGTCGGAAAAACTGTTTTTT. This gives the protein CASSYSSGQGSEKLFF. This chain joins TRBV6-2 or TRBV6-3 and TRBJ1-4; 10 bases match TRBD1. After removal of 0 bases from V and 8 bases from J, the junction contained 6 bases not matched to a gene. The CDR3 contains 16 residues. CDR1 is MNHEY and CDR2 is SVGEGT in the germline V gene.